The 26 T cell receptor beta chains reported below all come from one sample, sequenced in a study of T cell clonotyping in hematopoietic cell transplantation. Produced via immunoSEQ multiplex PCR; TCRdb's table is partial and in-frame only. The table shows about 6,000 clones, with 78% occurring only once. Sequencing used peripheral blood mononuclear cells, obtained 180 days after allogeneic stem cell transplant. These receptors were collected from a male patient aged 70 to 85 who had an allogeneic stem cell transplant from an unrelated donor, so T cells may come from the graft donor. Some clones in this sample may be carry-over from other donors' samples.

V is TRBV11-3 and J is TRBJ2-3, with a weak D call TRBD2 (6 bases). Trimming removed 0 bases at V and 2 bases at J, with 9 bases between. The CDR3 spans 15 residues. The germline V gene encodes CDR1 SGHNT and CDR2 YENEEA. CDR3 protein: CASSLEGLSTDTQYF. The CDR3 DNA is TGTGCCAGCAGCTTAGAGGGACTCTCCACAGATACGCAGTATTTT.

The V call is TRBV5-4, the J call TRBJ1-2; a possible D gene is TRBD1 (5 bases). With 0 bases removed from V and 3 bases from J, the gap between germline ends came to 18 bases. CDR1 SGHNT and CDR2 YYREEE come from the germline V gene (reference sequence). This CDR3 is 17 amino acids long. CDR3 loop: CASSLGGGYRRYYGYTF. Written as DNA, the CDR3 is TGTGCCAGCAGCTTGGGGGGGGGTTACAGGCGATACTATGGCTACACCTTC.

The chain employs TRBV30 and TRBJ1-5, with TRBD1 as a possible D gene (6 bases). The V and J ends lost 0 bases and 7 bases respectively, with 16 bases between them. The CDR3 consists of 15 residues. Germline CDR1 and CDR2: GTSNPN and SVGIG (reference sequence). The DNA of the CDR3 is TGTGCCTGGAGTGTAACAGGGACGGCGTACCAGCCCCAGCATTTT. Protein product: CAWSVTGTAYQPQHF.

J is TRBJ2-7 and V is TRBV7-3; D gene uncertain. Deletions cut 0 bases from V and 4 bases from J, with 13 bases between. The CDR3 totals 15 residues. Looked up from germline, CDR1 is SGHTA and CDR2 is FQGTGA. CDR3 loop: CASSLTPAALYEQYF. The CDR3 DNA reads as TGTGCCAGCAGCTTAACCCCCGCCGCCCTGTACGAGCAGTACTTC.

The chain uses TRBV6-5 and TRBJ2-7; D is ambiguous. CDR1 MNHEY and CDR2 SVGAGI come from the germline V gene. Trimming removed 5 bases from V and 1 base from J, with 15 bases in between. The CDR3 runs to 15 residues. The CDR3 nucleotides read TGTGCCAGCAGTCAAGTAGCTGTCACATCCTACGAGCAGTACTTC. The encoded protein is CASSQVAVTSYEQYF.

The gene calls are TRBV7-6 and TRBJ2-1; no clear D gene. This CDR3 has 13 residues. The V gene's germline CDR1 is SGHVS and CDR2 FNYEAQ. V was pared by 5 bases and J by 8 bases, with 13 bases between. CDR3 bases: TGTGCCAGCAGCGTTCTTTCTGGCGATGAGCAGTTCTTC. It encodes CASSVLSGDEQFF.

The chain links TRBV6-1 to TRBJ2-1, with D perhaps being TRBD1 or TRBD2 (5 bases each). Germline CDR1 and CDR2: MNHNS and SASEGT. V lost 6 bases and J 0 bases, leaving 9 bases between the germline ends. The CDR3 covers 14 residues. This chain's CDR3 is CASRGTDSYNEQFF. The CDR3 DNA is TGTGCCAGCAGGGGGACCGACTCCTACAATGAGCAGTTCTTC.

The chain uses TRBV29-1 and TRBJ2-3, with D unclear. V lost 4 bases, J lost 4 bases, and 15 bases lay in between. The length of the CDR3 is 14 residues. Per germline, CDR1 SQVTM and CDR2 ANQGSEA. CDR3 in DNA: TGCAGCGTTGTTAATCTCGGCGGATCAGATACGCAGTATTTT. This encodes CSVVNLGGSDTQYF.

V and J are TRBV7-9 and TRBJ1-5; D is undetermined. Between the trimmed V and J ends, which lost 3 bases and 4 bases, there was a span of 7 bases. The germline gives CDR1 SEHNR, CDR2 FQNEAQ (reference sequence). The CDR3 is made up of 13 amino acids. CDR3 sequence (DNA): TGTGCCAGCAGCTTGGAGGAGAATCAGCCCCAGCATTTT. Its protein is CASSLEENQPQHF.

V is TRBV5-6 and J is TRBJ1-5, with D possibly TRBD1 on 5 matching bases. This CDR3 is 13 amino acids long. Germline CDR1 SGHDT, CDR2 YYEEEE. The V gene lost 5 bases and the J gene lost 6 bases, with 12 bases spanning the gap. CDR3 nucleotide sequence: TGTGCCAGCAGTTCGGGGACGAGTCAGCCCCAGCATTTT. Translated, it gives CASSSGTSQPQHF.

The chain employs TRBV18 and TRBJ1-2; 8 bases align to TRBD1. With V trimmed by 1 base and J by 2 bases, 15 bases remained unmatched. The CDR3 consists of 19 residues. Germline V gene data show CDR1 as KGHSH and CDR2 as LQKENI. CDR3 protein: CASSPRTSTGDNLNYGYTF. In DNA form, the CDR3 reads TGTGCCAGCTCACCACGAACCTCGACAGGGGACAACTTAAACTATGGCTACACCTTC.

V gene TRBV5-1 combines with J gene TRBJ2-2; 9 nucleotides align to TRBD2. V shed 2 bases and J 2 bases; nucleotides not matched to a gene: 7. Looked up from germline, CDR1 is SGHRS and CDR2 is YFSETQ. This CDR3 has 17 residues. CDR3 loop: CASSFLVAGVNTGELFF. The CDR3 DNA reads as TGCGCCAGCAGCTTCCTAGTAGCGGGAGTTAACACCGGGGAGCTGTTTTTT.

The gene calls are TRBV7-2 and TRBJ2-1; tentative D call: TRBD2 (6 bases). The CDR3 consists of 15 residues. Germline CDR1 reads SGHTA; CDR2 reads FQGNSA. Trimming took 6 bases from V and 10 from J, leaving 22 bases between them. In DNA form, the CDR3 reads TGTGCCAGCAGGCCCGCCCCGGGAGTAGGGCTCGAGCAGTTCTTC. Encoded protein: CASRPAPGVGLEQFF.

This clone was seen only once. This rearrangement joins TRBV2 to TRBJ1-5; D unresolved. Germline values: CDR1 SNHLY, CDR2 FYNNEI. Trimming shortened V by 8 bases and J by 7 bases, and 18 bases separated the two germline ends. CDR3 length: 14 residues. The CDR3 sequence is CASVDGTLKQPQHF. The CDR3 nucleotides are TGTGCCAGCGTTGATGGCACCTTGAAACAGCCCCAGCATTTT.

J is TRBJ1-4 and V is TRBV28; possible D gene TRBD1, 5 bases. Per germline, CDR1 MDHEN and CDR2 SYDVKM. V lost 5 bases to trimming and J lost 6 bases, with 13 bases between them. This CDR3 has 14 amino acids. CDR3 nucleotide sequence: TGTGCCAGCAGTATCGGGGGAAGGCATGAAAAACTGTTTTTT. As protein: CASSIGGRHEKLFF.

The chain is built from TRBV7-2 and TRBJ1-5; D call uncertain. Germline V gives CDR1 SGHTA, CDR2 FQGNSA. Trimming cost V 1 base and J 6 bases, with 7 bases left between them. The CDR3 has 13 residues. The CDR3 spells CASSLDPSQPQHF. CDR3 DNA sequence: TGTGCCAGCAGCTTAGACCCTAGTCAGCCCCAGCATTTT.

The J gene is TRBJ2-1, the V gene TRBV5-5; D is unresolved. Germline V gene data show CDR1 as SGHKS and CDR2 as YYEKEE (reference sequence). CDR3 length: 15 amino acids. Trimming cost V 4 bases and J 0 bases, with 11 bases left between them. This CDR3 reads CASSPLTVSYNEQFF. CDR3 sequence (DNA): TGTGCCAGCAGCCCTCTTACAGTCTCCTACAATGAGCAGTTCTTC.

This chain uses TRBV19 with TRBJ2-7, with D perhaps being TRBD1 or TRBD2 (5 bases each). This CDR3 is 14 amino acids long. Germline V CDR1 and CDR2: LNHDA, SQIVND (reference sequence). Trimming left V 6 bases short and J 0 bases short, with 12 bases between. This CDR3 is CASSPGDGSYEQYF. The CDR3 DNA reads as TGTGCCAGTAGCCCTGGGGACGGCTCCTACGAGCAGTACTTC.

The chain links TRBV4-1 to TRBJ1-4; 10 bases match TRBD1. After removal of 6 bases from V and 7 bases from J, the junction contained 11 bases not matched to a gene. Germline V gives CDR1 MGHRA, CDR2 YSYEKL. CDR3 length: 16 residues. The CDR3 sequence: CASSKTRQGASEKLFF. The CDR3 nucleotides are TGCGCCAGCAGTAAAACTCGACAGGGGGCGAGTGAAAAACTGTTTTTT.

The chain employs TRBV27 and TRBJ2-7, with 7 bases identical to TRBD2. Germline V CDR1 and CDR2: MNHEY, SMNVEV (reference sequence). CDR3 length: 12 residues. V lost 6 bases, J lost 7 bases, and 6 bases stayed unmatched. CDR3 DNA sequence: TGTGCCAGCAGCAGACTAGCTGGTGAGCAGTACTTC. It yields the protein CASSRLAGEQYF.

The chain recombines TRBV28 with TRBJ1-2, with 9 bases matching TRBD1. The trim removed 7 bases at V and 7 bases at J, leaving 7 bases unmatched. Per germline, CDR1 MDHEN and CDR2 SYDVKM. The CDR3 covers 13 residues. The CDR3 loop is CASTMGGQGGYTF. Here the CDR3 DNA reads TGTGCCAGCACCATGGGGGGACAGGGTGGCTACACCTTC.

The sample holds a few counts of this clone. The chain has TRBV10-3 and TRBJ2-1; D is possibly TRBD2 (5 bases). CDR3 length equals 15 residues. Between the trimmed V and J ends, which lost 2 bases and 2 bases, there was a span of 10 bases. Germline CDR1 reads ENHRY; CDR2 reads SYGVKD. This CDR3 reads CAISEGRAAYNEQFF. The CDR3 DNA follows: TGTGCCATCAGTGAGGGGCGAGCGGCCTACAATGAGCAGTTCTTC.

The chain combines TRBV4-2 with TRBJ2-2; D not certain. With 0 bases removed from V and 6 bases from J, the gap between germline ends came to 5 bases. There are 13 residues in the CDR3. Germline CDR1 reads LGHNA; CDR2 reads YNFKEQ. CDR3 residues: CASSQDGPGELFF. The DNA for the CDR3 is TGTGCCAGCAGCCAAGACGGACCCGGGGAGCTGTTTTTT.

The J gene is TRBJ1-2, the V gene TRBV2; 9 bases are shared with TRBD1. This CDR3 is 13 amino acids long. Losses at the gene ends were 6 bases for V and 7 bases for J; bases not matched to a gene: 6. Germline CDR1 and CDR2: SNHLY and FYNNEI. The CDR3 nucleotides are TGTGCCAGCAGGGGGACAGGGTTGGGTGGCTACACCTTC. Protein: CASRGTGLGGYTF.

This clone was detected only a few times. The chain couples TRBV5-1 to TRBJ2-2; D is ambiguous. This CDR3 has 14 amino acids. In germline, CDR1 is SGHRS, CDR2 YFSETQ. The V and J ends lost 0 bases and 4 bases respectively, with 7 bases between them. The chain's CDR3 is CASSLVDATGELFF. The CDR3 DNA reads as TGCGCCAGCAGCTTGGTCGACGCCACCGGGGAGCTGTTTTTT.

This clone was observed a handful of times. The CDR3 sequence: CASSYRGSGANVLTF. CDR3 DNA: TGTGCCAGCAGTTACAGAGGATCTGGGGCCAACGTCCTGACTTTC. The chain couples TRBV6-6 to TRBJ2-6; no definite D call. V was clipped by 2 bases and J by 1 base, with 6 bases between them. There are 15 residues in the CDR3. Germline CDR1 is MNHNY and CDR2 is SVGAGI (reference sequence).